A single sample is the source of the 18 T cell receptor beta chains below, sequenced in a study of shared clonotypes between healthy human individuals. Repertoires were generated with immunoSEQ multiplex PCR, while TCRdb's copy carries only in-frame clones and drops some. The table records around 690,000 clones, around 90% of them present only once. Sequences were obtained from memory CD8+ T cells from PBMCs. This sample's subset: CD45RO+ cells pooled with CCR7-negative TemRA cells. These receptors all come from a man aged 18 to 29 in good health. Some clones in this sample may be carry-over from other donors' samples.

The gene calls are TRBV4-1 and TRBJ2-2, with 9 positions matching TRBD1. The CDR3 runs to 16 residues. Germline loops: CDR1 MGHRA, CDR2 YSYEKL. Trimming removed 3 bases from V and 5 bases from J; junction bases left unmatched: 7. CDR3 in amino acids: CASSHVTGGGTGELFF. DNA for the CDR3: TGCGCCAGCAGCCACGTTACAGGGGGCGGTACCGGGGAGCTGTTTTTT.

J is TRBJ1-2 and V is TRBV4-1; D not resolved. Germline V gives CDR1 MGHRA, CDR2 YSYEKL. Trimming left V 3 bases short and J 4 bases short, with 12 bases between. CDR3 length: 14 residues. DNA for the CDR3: TGCGCCAGCAGCCAGTCTCCCACCGCCTATGGCTACACCTTC. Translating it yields CASSQSPTAYGYTF.

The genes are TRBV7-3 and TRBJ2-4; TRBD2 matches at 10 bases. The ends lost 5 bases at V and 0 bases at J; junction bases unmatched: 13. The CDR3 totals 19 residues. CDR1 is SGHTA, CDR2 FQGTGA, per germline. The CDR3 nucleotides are TGTGCCAGCAGCACGGGACTAGCGCGAACCGGAATAGCCAAAAACATTCAGTACTTC. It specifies CASSTGLARTGIAKNIQYF.

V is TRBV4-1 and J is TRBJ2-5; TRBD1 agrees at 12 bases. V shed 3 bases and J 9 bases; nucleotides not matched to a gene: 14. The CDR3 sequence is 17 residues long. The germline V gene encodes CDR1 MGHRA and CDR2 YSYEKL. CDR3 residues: CASSQSGTGGHLGAQYF. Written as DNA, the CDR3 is TGCGCCAGCAGCCAGAGTGGGACAGGGGGCCACCTCGGAGCCCAGTACTTC.

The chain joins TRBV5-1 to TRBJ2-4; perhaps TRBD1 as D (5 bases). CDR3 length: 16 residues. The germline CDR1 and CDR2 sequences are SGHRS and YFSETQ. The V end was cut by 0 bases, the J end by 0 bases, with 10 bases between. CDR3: CASSLGPREAKNIQYF. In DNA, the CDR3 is TGCGCCAGCAGCTTGGGTCCCAGGGAAGCCAAAAACATTCAGTACTTC.

CDR3 amino acids: CASSIGYGAASMNTEAFF. CDR3 coding DNA: TGTGCCAGTAGTATAGGTTACGGGGCCGCTTCCATGAACACTGAAGCTTTCTTT. The chain links TRBV19 to TRBJ1-1; D might be TRBD1 (5 bases). Per the germline V gene, CDR1 is LNHDA and CDR2 is SQIVND (reference sequence). V was clipped by 1 base and J by 0 bases, with 18 bases between them. The CDR3 totals 18 residues.

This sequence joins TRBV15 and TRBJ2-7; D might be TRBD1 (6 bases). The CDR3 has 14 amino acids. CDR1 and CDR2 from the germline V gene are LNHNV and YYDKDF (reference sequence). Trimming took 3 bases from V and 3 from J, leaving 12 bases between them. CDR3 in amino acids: CATSRSLDSYEQYF. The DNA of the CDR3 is TGTGCCACCAGCAGGTCCCTGGACAGCTACGAGCAGTACTTC.

CDR3 in DNA: TGCGCCAGCAGCTTGGCCCCCCAGCGGGAGGCTAGTTATAACTCCTACAATGAGCAGTTCTTC. The encoded protein is CASSLAPQREASYNSYNEQFF. The J gene is TRBJ2-1, the V gene TRBV5-1; TRBD2 aligns across 9 bases. There are 21 residues in the CDR3. V lost 0 bases, J lost 0 bases, and 16 bases stayed unmatched. Germline CDR1 is SGHRS and CDR2 is YFSETQ.

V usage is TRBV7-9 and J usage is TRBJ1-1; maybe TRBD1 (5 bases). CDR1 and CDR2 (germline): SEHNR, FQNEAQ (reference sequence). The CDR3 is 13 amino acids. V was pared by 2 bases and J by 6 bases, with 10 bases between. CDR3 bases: TGTGCCAGCAGCTTATTGGGGCCCTCTGAAGCTTTCTTT. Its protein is CASSLLGPSEAFF.

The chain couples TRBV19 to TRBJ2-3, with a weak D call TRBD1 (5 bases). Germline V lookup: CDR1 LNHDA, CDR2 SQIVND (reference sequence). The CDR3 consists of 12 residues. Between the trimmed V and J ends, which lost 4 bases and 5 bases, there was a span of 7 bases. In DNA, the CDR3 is TGTGCCAGTAGTAGCCAGGGAGATACGCAGTATTTT. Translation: CASSSQGDTQYF.

CDR3 nucleotide sequence: TGTGCCAGCAGCCGCACAGGGGCAACCTCTGGCTACACCTTC. It specifies CASSRTGATSGYTF. V usage is TRBV28 and J usage is TRBJ1-2; 7 bases are a match to TRBD1. The length of the CDR3 is 14 residues. Per the germline V gene, CDR1 is MDHEN and CDR2 is SYDVKM. V lost 6 bases and J lost 7; bases outside the gene matches: 11.

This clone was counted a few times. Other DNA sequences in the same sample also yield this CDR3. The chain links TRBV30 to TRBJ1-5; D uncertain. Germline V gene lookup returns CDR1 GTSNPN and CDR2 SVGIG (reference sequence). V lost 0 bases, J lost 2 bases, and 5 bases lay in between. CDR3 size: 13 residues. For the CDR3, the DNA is TGTGCCTGGAGTGTCGGGGGCAATCAGCCCCAGCATTTT. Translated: CAWSVGGNQPQHF.

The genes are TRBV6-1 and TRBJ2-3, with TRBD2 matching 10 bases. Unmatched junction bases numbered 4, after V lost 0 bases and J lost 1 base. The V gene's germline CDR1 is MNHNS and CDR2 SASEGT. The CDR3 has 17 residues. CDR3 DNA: TGTGCCAGCAGTGAAGCGGATGGACTAGCGGGCACAGATACGCAGTATTTT. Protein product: CASSEADGLAGTDTQYF.

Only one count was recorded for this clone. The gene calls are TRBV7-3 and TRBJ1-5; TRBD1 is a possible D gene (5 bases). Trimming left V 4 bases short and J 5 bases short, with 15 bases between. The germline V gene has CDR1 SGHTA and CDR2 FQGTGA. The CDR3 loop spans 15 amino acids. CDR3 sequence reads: CASSSATVRDQPQHF. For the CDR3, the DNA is TGTGCCAGCAGCTCAGCGACAGTGCGGGATCAGCCCCAGCATTTT.

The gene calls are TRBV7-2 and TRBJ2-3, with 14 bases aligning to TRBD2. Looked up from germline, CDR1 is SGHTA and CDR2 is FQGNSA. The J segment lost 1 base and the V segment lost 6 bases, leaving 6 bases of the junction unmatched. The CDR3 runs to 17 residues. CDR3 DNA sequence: TGTGCCAGCAGTGGGACTAGCGGGAGAGGCGGCACAGATACGCAGTATTTT. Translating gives CASSGTSGRGGTDTQYF.

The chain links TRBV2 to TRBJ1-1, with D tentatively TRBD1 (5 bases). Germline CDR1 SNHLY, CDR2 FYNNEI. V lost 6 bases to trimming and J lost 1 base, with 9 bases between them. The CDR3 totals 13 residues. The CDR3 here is CASRGDQNTEAFF. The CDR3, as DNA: TGTGCCAGCAGGGGGGACCAGAACACTGAAGCTTTCTTT.

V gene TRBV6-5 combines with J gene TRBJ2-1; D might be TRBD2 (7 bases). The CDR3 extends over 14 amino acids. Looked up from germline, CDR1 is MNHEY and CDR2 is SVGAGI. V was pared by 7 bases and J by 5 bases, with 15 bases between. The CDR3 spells CASNKWGGHNEQFF. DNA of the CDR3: TGTGCCAGCAACAAGTGGGGGGGCCACAATGAGCAGTTCTTC.

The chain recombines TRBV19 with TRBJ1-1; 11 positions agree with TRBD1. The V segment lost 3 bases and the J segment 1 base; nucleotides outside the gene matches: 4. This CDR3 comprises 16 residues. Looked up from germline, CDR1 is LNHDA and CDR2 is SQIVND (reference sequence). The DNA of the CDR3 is TGTGCCAGTAGTATCCGGACAGGGGGCAAGAACACTGAAGCTTTCTTT. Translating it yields CASSIRTGGKNTEAFF.